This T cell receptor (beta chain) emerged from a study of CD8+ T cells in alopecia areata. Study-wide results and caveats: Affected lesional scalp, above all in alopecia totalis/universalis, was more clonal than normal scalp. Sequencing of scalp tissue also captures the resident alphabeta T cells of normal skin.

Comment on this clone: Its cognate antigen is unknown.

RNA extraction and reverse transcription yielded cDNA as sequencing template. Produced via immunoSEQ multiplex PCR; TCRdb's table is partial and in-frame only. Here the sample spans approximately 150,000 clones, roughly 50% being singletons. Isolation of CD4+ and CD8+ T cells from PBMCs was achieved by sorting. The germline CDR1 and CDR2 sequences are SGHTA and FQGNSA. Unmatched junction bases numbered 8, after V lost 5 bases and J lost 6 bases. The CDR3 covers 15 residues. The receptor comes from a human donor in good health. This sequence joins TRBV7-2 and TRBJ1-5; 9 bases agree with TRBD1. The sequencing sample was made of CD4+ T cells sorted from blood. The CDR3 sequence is CASSSRTGAFQPQHF. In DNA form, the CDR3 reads TGTGCCAGCAGCAGTAGGACAGGGGCTTTTCAGCCCCAGCATTTT. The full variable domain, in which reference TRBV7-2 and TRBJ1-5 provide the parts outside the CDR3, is GAGVSQSPSNKVTEKGKDVELRCDPISGHTALYWYRQSLGQGLEFLIYFQGNSAPDKSGLPSDRFSAERTGGSVSTLTIQRTQQEDSAVYLCASSSRTGAFQPQHFGDGTRLSIL.